A selection of T cell receptor beta chains follows, all from one sample in a study of regulatory T cells in long-lasting Graves disease. A single record per CDR3 protein comes from TCRdb applying MiXCR to the multiplex PCR reads. In the table there are about 290,000 distinct CDR3 sequences, around 23% of which are singletons. The material sequenced was peripheral blood mononuclear cells (PBMCs), taken when the disease was refractory, from a patient treated with antithyroid drugs. These receptors were obtained from a female donor with Graves disease. CDR3s include the opening cysteine and the closing phenylalanine or tryptophan. Each record gives: D gene, V gene, J gene, clone size, CDR3 protein, CDR3 DNA. A D gene is named only where the DNA matches it firmly. Not all rows give a size; the values are once, few, many and, for expanded clones, a class.

d_call: .; v_call: TRBV27; j_call: TRBJ2-7; clone_size: once; cdr3_aa: CASRSLTGGLYEQYF; cdr3_nt: TGTGCCAGCAGATCTCTCACCGGGGGGCTCTACGAGCAGTACTTC
d_call: .; v_call: TRBV19; j_call: TRBJ1-2; clone_size: few; cdr3_aa: CASSITGSDYGYTF; cdr3_nt: TGTGCCAGTAGTATAACAGGCTCCGACTATGGCTACACCTTC
d_call: .; v_call: TRBV11-3; j_call: TRBJ1-2; clone_size: .; cdr3_aa: CASSPRAGGANYGYTF; cdr3_nt: TGTGCCAGCAGCCCAAGGGCTGGGGGGGCCAACTATGGCTACACCTTC
d_call: TRBD2; v_call: TRBV20-1; j_call: TRBJ2-1; clone_size: .; cdr3_aa: CSARDGLAGSEQFF; cdr3_nt: TGCAGTGCTAGAGATGGCCTAGCGGGGAGTGAGCAGTTCTTC
d_call: .; v_call: TRBV6-5; j_call: TRBJ1-2; clone_size: .; cdr3_aa: CASSLGHFYGYTF; cdr3_nt: TGTGCCAGCAGTTTGGGACACTTCTATGGCTACACCTTC
d_call: .; v_call: TRBV5-5; j_call: TRBJ2-2; clone_size: .; cdr3_aa: CASSLASPINTGELFF; cdr3_nt: TGTGCCAGCAGCTTGGCCTCCCCAATCAACACCGGGGAGCTGTTTTTT
d_call: TRBD1; v_call: TRBV27; j_call: TRBJ1-1; clone_size: .; cdr3_aa: CASRDPPGQRNTEAFF; cdr3_nt: TGTGCCAGCAGAGATCCCCCGGGACAGAGGAACACTGAAGCTTTCTTT
d_call: .; v_call: TRBV6-5; j_call: TRBJ2-4; clone_size: .; cdr3_aa: CASSYDEGDIQYF; cdr3_nt: TGTGCCAGCAGTTACGACGAGGGAGACATTCAGTACTTC
d_call: .; v_call: TRBV11-2; j_call: TRBJ2-7; clone_size: many; cdr3_aa: CASSPVGRRRGEVYEQYF; cdr3_nt: TGTGCCAGCAGCCCGGTGGGGCGCCGCCGGGGCGAAGTCTACGAGCAGTACTTC
d_call: TRBD1; v_call: TRBV20-1; j_call: TRBJ1-1; clone_size: many; cdr3_aa: CSADQGEKAEAFF; cdr3_nt: TGCAGTGCAGACCAGGGGGAGAAGGCTGAAGCTTTCTTT
d_call: .; v_call: TRBV27; j_call: TRBJ1-1; clone_size: many; cdr3_aa: CASMRNTEAFF; cdr3_nt: TGTGCCAGCATGAGGAACACTGAAGCTTTCTTT
d_call: .; v_call: TRBV20-1; j_call: TRBJ1-2; clone_size: many; cdr3_aa: CSARLEALNYGYTF; cdr3_nt: TGCAGTGCTAGACTCGAGGCTCTGAACTATGGCTACACCTTC
d_call: TRBD2; v_call: TRBV28; j_call: TRBJ2-1; clone_size: few; cdr3_aa: CASSPAGRANEQFF; cdr3_nt: TGTGCCAGCAGCCCAGCGGGGAGGGCCAATGAGCAGTTCTTC
d_call: TRBD1; v_call: TRBV28; j_call: TRBJ1-2; clone_size: many; cdr3_aa: CASRAGTDYGYTF; cdr3_nt: TGTGCCAGCAGGGCCGGGACAGACTATGGCTACACCTTC
d_call: TRBD2; v_call: TRBV27; j_call: TRBJ2-7; clone_size: .; cdr3_aa: CASSTLFSGSVYEQYF; cdr3_nt: TGTGCCAGCAGTACACTCTTTAGCGGGTCAGTCTACGAGCAGTACTTC
d_call: .; v_call: TRBV4-3; j_call: TRBJ2-5; clone_size: few; cdr3_aa: CASSQEPAETQYF; cdr3_nt: TGCGCCAGCAGCCAAGAACCGGCAGAGACCCAGTACTTC
d_call: .; v_call: TRBV18; j_call: TRBJ1-5; clone_size: .; cdr3_aa: CASSDARGSQPQHF; cdr3_nt: TGTGCCAGCTCTGACGCCCGGGGCAGTCAGCCCCAGCATTTT
d_call: .; v_call: TRBV6-1; j_call: TRBJ1-4; clone_size: few; cdr3_aa: CASSEAQEGGEKLFF; cdr3_nt: TGTGCCAGCAGTGAAGCGCAGGAAGGGGGTGAAAAACTGTTTTTT
d_call: .; v_call: TRBV28; j_call: TRBJ1-5; clone_size: many; cdr3_aa: CASSPEQGSNQPQHF; cdr3_nt: TGTGCCAGCAGCCCGGAACAGGGAAGCAATCAGCCCCAGCATTTT
d_call: .; v_call: TRBV6-9; j_call: TRBJ1-3; clone_size: .; cdr3_aa: CASSYDRWARLSSGNTIYF; cdr3_nt: TGTGCCAGCAGTTACGATCGATGGGCCAGACTTAGCTCTGGAAACACCATATATTTT
d_call: .; v_call: TRBV2; j_call: TRBJ1-1; clone_size: few; cdr3_aa: CASSELWNTEAFF; cdr3_nt: TGTGCCAGCAGTGAATTATGGAACACTGAAGCTTTCTTT
d_call: .; v_call: TRBV5-1; j_call: TRBJ1-2; clone_size: .; cdr3_aa: CASSSTENYGYTF; cdr3_nt: TGCGCCAGCAGTTCAACAGAGAACTATGGCTACACCTTC
d_call: .; v_call: TRBV10-3; j_call: TRBJ1-3; clone_size: few; cdr3_aa: CAISYPTASGNTIYF; cdr3_nt: TGTGCCATCAGTTATCCGACGGCGTCTGGAAACACCATATATTTT
d_call: TRBD1; v_call: TRBV6-1; j_call: TRBJ1-2; clone_size: .; cdr3_aa: CASSTGQGSGYTF; cdr3_nt: TGTGCCAGCAGTACTGGACAGGGGTCTGGCTACACCTTC